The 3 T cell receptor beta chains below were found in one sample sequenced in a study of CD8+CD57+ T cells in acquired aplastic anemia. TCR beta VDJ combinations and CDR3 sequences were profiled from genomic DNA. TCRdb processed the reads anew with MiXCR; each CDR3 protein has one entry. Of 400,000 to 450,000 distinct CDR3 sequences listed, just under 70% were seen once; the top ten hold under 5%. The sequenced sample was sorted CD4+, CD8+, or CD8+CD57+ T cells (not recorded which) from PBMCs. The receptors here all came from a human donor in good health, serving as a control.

The CDR3 sequence: CASSLDWYSYEQYF. DNA for the CDR3: TGTGCCAGCAGCTTGGATTGGTACTCCTACGAGCAGTACTTC. The gene calls are TRBV7-2 and TRBJ2-7, with D unresolved. The V end was cut by 3 bases, the J end by 0 bases, with 9 bases between. The V gene's germline CDR1 is SGHTA and CDR2 FQGNSA. The CDR3 has 14 amino acids.

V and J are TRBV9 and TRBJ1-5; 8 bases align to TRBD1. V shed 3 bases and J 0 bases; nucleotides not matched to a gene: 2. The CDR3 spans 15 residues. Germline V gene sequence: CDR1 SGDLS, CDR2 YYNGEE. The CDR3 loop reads CASSADRDSNQPQHF. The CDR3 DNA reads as TGTGCCAGCAGCGCGGACAGGGATAGCAATCAGCCCCAGCATTTT.

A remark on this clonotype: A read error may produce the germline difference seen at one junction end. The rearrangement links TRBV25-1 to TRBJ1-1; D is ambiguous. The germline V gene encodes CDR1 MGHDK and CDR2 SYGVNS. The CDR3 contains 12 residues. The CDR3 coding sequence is TGTGCCACCAGTGCGGTCAACAATGAAGATTCCTTT. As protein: CATSAVNNEDSF.